What follows describes a single TCR beta chain. These data are taken from a study of blood T cell repertoires in COVID-19. Whole-study context: Sample material is recorded as cDNA or gDNA derived from T cells, B-cell-depleted T cells, or PBMCs.

Source study methods: Estimation of nucleated cell counts relied on the amplification of reference gene primers. Data came from immunoSEQ multiplex PCR; TCRdb stores just in-frame clones and leaves some out. V, J and clone size were drawn from that table, and D and trimming were deduced from the DNA. The sample has over 200,000 clones, around 79% seen once; the top ten hold about 3%. CDR3 length equals 16 residues. V lost 0 bases and J 5 bases, leaving 16 bases between the germline ends. Germline V CDR1 and CDR2: SGHRS, YFSETQ. The TCR sequence derives from a woman of 80 years or more with acute or convalescent COVID-19. This chain joins TRBV5-1 and TRBJ2-3; D possibly corresponds to TRBD2 (7 bases). The specimen sequenced was peripheral blood. The DNA of the CDR3 is TGCGCCAGCAGCTTGGGGAGAGGGGGGGCTGGAGATACGCAGTATTTT. Translation gives CASSLGRGGAGDTQYF.